This T cell receptor beta chain is from a study of long-term antiretroviral therapy in people with HIV. This CDR3 region has 15 residues. The germline CDR1 and CDR2 sequences are SGHNT and YYREEE (reference sequence). V gave up 0 bases and J gave up 0 bases, with 4 bases separating them. About this clone itself: Its specificity is not known.

Overall study findings and caveats: ART adherence, viral resistance and therapy changes were undocumented. Spans of CDR3 length were tighter for HIV repertoires than for controls.

With survey level as its setting, the immunoSEQ assay was v3.0. The method was immunoSEQ multiplex PCR; TCRdb's version includes in-frame clones alone and lacks a portion of them. This sample has roughly 42,000 clones, with approximately 85% found just once. This TCR came from a woman aged 45-65 years with HIV. Sequencing was performed on unsorted PBMCs, taken 3.1 years after starting antiretroviral therapy. The chain is built from TRBV5-4 and TRBJ1-6; D not certain. This CDR3 reads CASSLGSSYNSPLHF. The CDR3 nucleotides are TGTGCCAGCAGCTTGGGGAGCTCCTATAATTCACCCCTCCACTTT.